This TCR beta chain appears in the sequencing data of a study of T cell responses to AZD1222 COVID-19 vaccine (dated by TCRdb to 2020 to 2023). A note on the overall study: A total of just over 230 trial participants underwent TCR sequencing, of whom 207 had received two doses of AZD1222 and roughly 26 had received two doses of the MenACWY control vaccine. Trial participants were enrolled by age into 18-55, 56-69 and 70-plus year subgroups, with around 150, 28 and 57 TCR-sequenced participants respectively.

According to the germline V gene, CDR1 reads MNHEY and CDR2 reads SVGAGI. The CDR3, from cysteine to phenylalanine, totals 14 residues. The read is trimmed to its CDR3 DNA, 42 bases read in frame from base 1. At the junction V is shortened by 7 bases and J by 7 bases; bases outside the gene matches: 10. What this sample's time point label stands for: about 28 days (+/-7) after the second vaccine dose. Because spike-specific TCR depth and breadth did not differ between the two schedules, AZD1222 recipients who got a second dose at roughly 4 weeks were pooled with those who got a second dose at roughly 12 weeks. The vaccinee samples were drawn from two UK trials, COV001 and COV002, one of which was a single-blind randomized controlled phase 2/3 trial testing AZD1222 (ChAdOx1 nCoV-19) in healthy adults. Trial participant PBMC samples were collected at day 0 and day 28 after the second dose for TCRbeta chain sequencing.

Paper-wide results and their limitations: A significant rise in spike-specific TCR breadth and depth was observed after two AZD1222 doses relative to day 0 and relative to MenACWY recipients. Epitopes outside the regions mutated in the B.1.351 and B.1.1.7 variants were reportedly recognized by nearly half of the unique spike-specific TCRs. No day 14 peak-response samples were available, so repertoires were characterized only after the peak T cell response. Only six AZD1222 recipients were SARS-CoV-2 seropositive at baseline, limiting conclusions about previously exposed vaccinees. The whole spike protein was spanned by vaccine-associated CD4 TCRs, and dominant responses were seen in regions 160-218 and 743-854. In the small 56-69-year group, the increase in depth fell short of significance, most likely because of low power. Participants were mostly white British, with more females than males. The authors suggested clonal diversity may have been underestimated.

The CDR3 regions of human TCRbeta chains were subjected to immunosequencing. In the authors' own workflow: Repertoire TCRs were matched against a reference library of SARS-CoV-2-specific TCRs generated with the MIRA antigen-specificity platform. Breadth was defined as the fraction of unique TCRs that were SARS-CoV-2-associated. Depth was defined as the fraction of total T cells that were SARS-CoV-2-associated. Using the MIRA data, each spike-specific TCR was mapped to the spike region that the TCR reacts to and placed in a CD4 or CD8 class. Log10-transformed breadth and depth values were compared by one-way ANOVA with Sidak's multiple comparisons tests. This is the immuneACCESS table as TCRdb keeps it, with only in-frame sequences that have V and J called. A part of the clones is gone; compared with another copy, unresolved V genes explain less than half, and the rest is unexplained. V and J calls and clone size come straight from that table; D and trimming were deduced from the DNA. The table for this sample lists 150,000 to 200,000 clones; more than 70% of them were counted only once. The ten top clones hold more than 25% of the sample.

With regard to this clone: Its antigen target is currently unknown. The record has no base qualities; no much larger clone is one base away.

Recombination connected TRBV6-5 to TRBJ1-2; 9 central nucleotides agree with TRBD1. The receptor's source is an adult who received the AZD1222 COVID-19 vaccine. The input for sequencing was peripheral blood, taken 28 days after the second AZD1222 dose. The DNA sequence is TGTGCCAGCACCTTAGGGACAGGGCAGTCTGGCTACACCTTC. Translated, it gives CASTLGTGQSGYTF.